Listed below are T cell receptor beta chains from one sample, sequenced in a study of cytomegalovirus exposure and HLA in healthy donors. Sequenced by immunoSEQ multiplex PCR; TCRdb stores in-frame clones only, minus some. This sample has approximately 160,000 clones, with roughly 77% found just once. Sequences were obtained from PBMCs. All receptors come from a male donor in good health and CMV-seronegative. Both conserved end residues are part of each CDR3. Fields, in order: V gene, D gene, clone size, J gene, CDR3 protein, CDR3 DNA. D genes are given only for firm matches. A clone size is listed for some rows: how often the clone was seen (once, few, many), or a class if it is expanded.

TRBV11-3	TRBD2	-	TRBJ2-2	CASSKSGRATGELFF	TGTGCCAGCAGCAAGAGCGGGAGGGCAACCGGGGAGCTGTTTTTT
TRBV7-9	-	-	TRBJ1-1	CASTVNTEAFF	TGTGCCAGCACCGTGAACACTGAAGCTTTCTTT
TRBV19	TRBD1	few	TRBJ1-1	CASKDRGNTEAFF	TGTGCCAGTAAAGACAGGGGGAACACTGAAGCTTTCTTT
TRBV5-1	TRBD2	-	TRBJ2-2	CASKAGVEVGELFF	TGCGCCAGCAAGGCGGGAGTCGAGGTCGGGGAGCTGTTTTTT
TRBV5-1	-	-	TRBJ2-2	CASSLVSTGELFF	TGCGCCAGCAGCTTGGTTAGCACCGGGGAGCTGTTTTTT
TRBV5-1	-	-	TRBJ2-2	CASSKGGTTDTGELFF	TGCGCCAGCAGCAAAGGTGGGACAACCGACACCGGGGAGCTGTTTTTT
TRBV29-1	TRBD1	-	TRBJ1-2	CSVRGQAANYGYTF	TGCAGCGTCCGAGGACAGGCCGCTAACTATGGCTACACCTTC
TRBV5-4	TRBD1	-	TRBJ1-6	CASSRDRDSSYNSPLHF	TGTGCCAGCAGCCGGGACAGGGATAGCTCCTATAATTCACCCCTCCACTTT
TRBV4-1	TRBD2	-	TRBJ2-6	CASSPRSSGASGANVLTF	TGCGCCAGCAGCCCTCGTAGTAGCGGGGCCTCTGGGGCCAACGTCCTGACTTTC
TRBV14	-	few	TRBJ1-2	CASSQRGAAGGYTF	TGTGCCAGCAGCCAACGGGGGGCCGCGGGAGGCTACACCTTC
TRBV4-1	-	-	TRBJ2-7	CASSQSGLSSYEQYF	TGCGCCAGCAGCCAGTCAGGTTTGAGCTCCTACGAGCAGTACTTC
TRBV6-6	TRBD2	few	TRBJ2-7	CASRTTSGYLEQYF	TGTGCCAGCAGAACGACTAGCGGGTATCTCGAGCAGTACTTC
TRBV7-2	TRBD1	-	TRBJ1-5	CASSLGQGKGQPQHF	TGTGCCAGCAGCTTAGGACAGGGGAAAGGTCAGCCCCAGCATTTT
TRBV28	-	once	TRBJ2-7	CASSPAYEQYF	TGTGCCAGCAGCCCCGCCTACGAGCAGTACTTC
TRBV4-2	TRBD2	-	TRBJ2-3	CASSQELAGDTDTQYF	TGTGCCAGCAGCCAGGAACTAGCGGGGGACACAGATACGCAGTATTTT
TRBV18	TRBD1	-	TRBJ2-1	CASSSDRGSYNEQFF	TGTGCCAGCTCATCGGACAGGGGCTCCTACAATGAGCAGTTCTTC
TRBV6-5	-	few	TRBJ1-1	CASSELGYTEAFF	TGTGCCAGCAGTGAACTCGGGTACACTGAAGCTTTCTTT
TRBV4-2	-	few	TRBJ1-1	CASSQPQGGTEAFF	TGTGCCAGCAGCCAGCCCCAAGGAGGGACTGAAGCTTTCTTT
TRBV18	TRBD1	-	TRBJ1-1	CASSPTGGTEAFF	TGTGCCAGCTCACCTACAGGGGGGACTGAAGCTTTCTTT
TRBV5-1	TRBD1	-	TRBJ2-7	CASSFGTGGILRSEQYF	TGCGCCAGCAGCTTTGGGACAGGGGGGATACTCCGATCCGAGCAGTACTTC
TRBV28	-	few	TRBJ2-7	CASSFGRAGTYEQYF	TGTGCCAGCAGTTTTGGTCGGGCAGGGACCTACGAGCAGTACTTC
TRBV6-1	-	few	TRBJ1-1	CASRQGPHTEAFF	TGTGCCAGCAGACAGGGCCCCCACACTGAAGCTTTCTTT
TRBV5-5	TRBD2	few	TRBJ2-7	CASGPFSGRPYEQYF	TGTGCCAGCGGGCCTTTTAGCGGGAGGCCCTACGAGCAGTACTTC
TRBV18	TRBD1	-	TRBJ2-7	CASSPWDRSYEQYF	TGTGCCAGCTCACCATGGGACAGGTCCTACGAGCAGTACTTC
TRBV7-3	-	-	TRBJ1-1	CASSAPGDGAEAFF	TGTGCCAGCAGCGCCCCCGGGGATGGAGCTGAAGCTTTCTTT
TRBV15	-	-	TRBJ2-5	CATSIRAGAQETQYF	TGTGCCACCAGCATTCGGGCAGGGGCACAAGAGACCCAGTACTTC
TRBV7-3	TRBD1	few	TRBJ1-2	CASSGQGWDGYTF	TGTGCCAGCAGCGGACAGGGGTGGGATGGCTACACCTTC
TRBV6-5	TRBD2	-	TRBJ2-7	CASTSVAGASREQYF	TGTGCCAGCACCTCCGTAGCGGGTGCATCTCGAGAGCAGTACTTC
TRBV5-1	TRBD1	-	TRBJ2-7	CASSWGQGNYEQYF	TGCGCCAGCAGCTGGGGACAGGGGAACTACGAGCAGTACTTC
TRBV2	TRBD1	-	TRBJ2-1	CASISDRAQLIF	TGTGCCAGCATCAGCGACAGGGCCCAACTAATCTTC
TRBV2	-	-	TRBJ2-7	CASNPGSSSYEQYF	TGTGCCAGCAACCCAGGCTCGAGCTCCTACGAGCAGTACTTC
TRBV4-3	-	-	TRBJ2-4	CASSQEGSGLKNIQYF	TGCGCCAGCAGCCAAGAAGGATCAGGGTTGAAAAACATTCAGTACTTC
TRBV30	-	-	TRBJ1-2	CAWSRTGYNGYGYTF	TGTGCCTGGAGTCGAACAGGGTATAACGGCTATGGCTACACCTTC
TRBV9	-	-	TRBJ1-2	CASSVLTDSYRGYTF	TGTGCCAGCAGCGTATTGACCGACTCGTACAGGGGCTACACCTTC
TRBV13	TRBD1	few	TRBJ2-7	CASSAPGQPYEQYF	TGTGCCAGCAGCGCTCCGGGACAGCCCTACGAGCAGTACTTC
TRBV5-1	TRBD1	once	TRBJ1-6	CASSLGQGAFYNSPLHF	TGCGCCAGCAGCTTGGGACAGGGGGCCTTCTATAATTCACCCCTCCACTTT
TRBV5-1	TRBD1	-	TRBJ1-1	CASSLGTGAREAFF	TGCGCCAGCAGCTTGGGGACAGGGGCCCGGGAAGCTTTCTTT
TRBV6-5	-	-	TRBJ2-1	CASSLWAGSKNEQFF	TGTGCCAGCAGCCTATGGGCAGGCTCTAAGAATGAGCAGTTCTTC
TRBV7-3	-	-	TRBJ1-1	CASSFHRVKNTEAFF	TGTGCCAGCAGCTTCCACAGGGTTAAGAACACTGAAGCTTTCTTT
TRBV9	-	-	TRBJ1-5	CASSVGGGNQPQHF	TGTGCCAGCAGCGTAGGGGGGGGAAATCAGCCCCAGCATTTT
TRBV5-1	TRBD1	-	TRBJ2-5	CASSRRQGSQETQYF	TGCGCCAGCAGCAGACGACAGGGGAGCCAAGAGACCCAGTACTTC
TRBV14	-	few	TRBJ1-2	CASSPRPGDWRYGYTF	TGTGCCAGCAGCCCCCGTCCCGGCGACTGGCGCTATGGCTACACCTTC